Listed below are T cell receptor beta chains from one sample, sequenced in a study of CD8+ T cells in alopecia areata. The table came from immunoSEQ multiplex PCR; TCRdb's copy has only in-frame clones and leaves some out. In the table there are 140,000 or so clones, about half of which are singletons. Sample: CD4+ T cells sorted from blood, taken at week 0. Receptors originate from a human donor with alopecia areata. Both conserved end residues are part of each CDR3. D genes are given only for firm matches. Clone size is stated in some rows and not others, as once, few, many or a class when expanded.

V,J,D,length,size,DNA,CDR3
TRBV2,TRBJ2-3,NA,14,NA,TGTGCCAGCAGTGAAGCAGGGGGAATAGATACGCAGTATTTT,CASSEAGGIDTQYF
TRBV5-6,TRBJ2-7,TRBD2,15,few,TGTGCCAGCAGCTTCTCGGGACTAGTGTTATACGAGCAGTACTTC,CASSFSGLVLYEQYF
TRBV7-8,TRBJ2-1,TRBD2,19,few,TGTGCCAGCAGCTTCTTCTCTAGCGGGACTCTTGGGACCTACAATGAGCAGTTCTTC,CASSFFSSGTLGTYNEQFF
TRBV19,TRBJ1-1,TRBD1,17,NA,TGTGCCAGTGACCCCCGGGGACAGGGGACGGGGGACACTGAAGCTTTCTTT,CASDPRGQGTGDTEAFF
TRBV27,TRBJ1-2,TRBD1,15,NA,TGTGCCAGCGGTACCATCGGGACAGGGGTCTATGGCTACACCTTC,CASGTIGTGVYGYTF
TRBV28,TRBJ1-4,NA,15,NA,TGTGCCAGCAGTTTTGGGGGGGCCTCTAATGAAAAACTGTTTTTT,CASSFGGASNEKLFF
TRBV2,TRBJ2-3,TRBD2,14,few,TGTGCCAGCACCCGGGACTATAACACAGATACGCAGTATTTT,CASTRDYNTDTQYF
TRBV29-1,TRBJ2-1,TRBD2,15,few,TGCAGCGCCGTCCGCGGGAGGGGGACCTACAATGAGCAGTTCTTC,CSAVRGRGTYNEQFF
TRBV30,TRBJ1-2,NA,13,NA,TGTGCCTGGAGCCCAAGGGGTGACTATGGCTACACCTTC,CAWSPRGDYGYTF
TRBV29-1,TRBJ1-5,TRBD1,12,NA,TGCAGCGTTGGACAGGGGCCGGAGCCCCAGCATTTT,CSVGQGPEPQHF
TRBV13,TRBJ2-1,TRBD1,15,NA,TGTGCCAGCAGCCCCAAGACAGGGTGGTTCAATGAGCAGTTCTTC,CASSPKTGWFNEQFF
TRBV29-1,TRBJ2-3,TRBD2,13,NA,TGCAGCGTTGGCCGTGGGGGAGGGAACACGCAGTATTTT,CSVGRGGGNTQYF
TRBV25-1,TRBJ1-2,NA,13,NA,TGTGCCAGCAGGCATAGGGACGGTTATGGCTACACCTTC,CASRHRDGYGYTF
TRBV2,TRBJ1-2,TRBD1,15,NA,TGTGCCAGCAGTGAGAGCCAGGGGGGACTCTATGGCTACACCTTC,CASSESQGGLYGYTF
TRBV10-3,TRBJ2-1,NA,15,few,TGTGCCATCAGTGAGTCTGGAGGTTCCTACAATGAGCAGTTCTTC,CAISESGGSYNEQFF
TRBV4-1,TRBJ2-5,NA,12,NA,TGCGCCAGCAGCCAAGAGGGAGAGACCCAGTACTTC,CASSQEGETQYF
TRBV7-9,TRBJ2-3,NA,14,once,TGTGCCAGCAGCTTATCAGGTGTTGGAGATACGCAGTATTTT,CASSLSGVGDTQYF
TRBV7-2,TRBJ2-7,NA,16,NA,TGTGCCAGCAGCTTAGTTTCCATCAGGAGCTCCTACGAGCAGTACTTC,CASSLVSIRSSYEQYF
TRBV11-2,TRBJ2-5,NA,17,once,TGTGCCAGCAGTATTACGCCCAGCGGCCTGATAAGAGAGGCCCAGTACTTC,CASSITPSGLIREAQYF
TRBV29-1,TRBJ2-7,NA,14,NA,TGCAGCGTTGAAGTAGCAGGGTGGATCCACGAGCAGTACTTC,CSVEVAGWIHEQYF
TRBV5-1,TRBJ2-7,NA,12,few,TGCGCCAGCAGCTTCGTCGGCTACGAGCAGTACTTC,CASSFVGYEQYF
TRBV7-2,TRBJ2-7,NA,12,NA,TGTGCCAGCAGCTTGGAGACGTACGAGCAGTACTTC,CASSLETYEQYF
TRBV7-8,TRBJ2-3,TRBD2,18,few,TGTGCCAGCAGCCGTTCTATTGGGGCGGGAGAAAGCACAGATACGCAGTATTTT,CASSRSIGAGESTDTQYF
TRBV29-1,TRBJ2-1,NA,15,NA,TGCAGCGTTGAAGCGGGTCAAGACGCCTACAATGAGCAGTTCTTC,CSVEAGQDAYNEQFF
TRBV5-1,TRBJ2-2,NA,16,few,TGCGCCAGCAGCTTGGCTGTCACCGCCAGCACCGGGGAGCTGTTTTTT,CASSLAVTASTGELFF
TRBV11-2,TRBJ1-3,NA,15,NA,TGTGCCAGCAGCTGGGGGGGGAGCTCTGGAAACACCATATATTTT,CASSWGGSSGNTIYF
TRBV27,TRBJ1-2,NA,13,NA,TGTGCCAGCAGTTCGGGGGAGTTCGGAGGCTACACCTTC,CASSSGEFGGYTF
TRBV15,TRBJ2-7,NA,14,NA,TGTGCCACCAGCAGTGCCCGGGGTCCTTACGAGCAGTACTTC,CATSSARGPYEQYF
TRBV15,TRBJ2-6,NA,18,few,TGTGCCACCAGCAGAGATCTATTATCGAGAACTGGGGCCAACGTCCTGACTTTC,CATSRDLLSRTGANVLTF
TRBV27,TRBJ2-3,NA,13,NA,TGTGCCAGCAGTTTATCGAGACGGGACACGCAGTATTTT,CASSLSRRDTQYF
TRBV2,TRBJ1-1,NA,14,NA,TGTGCCAGCAGTATGACCGCTATGAACACTGAAGCTTTCTTT,CASSMTAMNTEAFF
TRBV14,TRBJ1-2,NA,13,NA,TGTGCCAGCAGCCCAGATCTTTCCCGAGGCTACACCTTC,CASSPDLSRGYTF
TRBV10-3,TRBJ2-4,NA,10,NA,TGTGCCGCCCGGAAAAACATTCAGTACTTC,CAARKNIQYF
TRBV11-2,TRBJ2-5,NA,16,NA,TGTGCCAGCAGCTTATCCCCGTCAGGGATCGTAGAGACCCAGTACTTC,CASSLSPSGIVETQYF
TRBV23-1,TRBJ2-1,NA,16,few,TGCGCCAGCAGCCGGGGACGTAGGATCTCCTACAATGAGCAGTTCTTC,CASSRGRRISYNEQFF
TRBV5-1,TRBJ1-5,NA,15,NA,TGCGCCAGCAGCTTGATGGGAAAAAGCAATCAGCCCCAGCATTTT,CASSLMGKSNQPQHF
TRBV25-1,TRBJ2-5,NA,14,few,TGTGCCAGCAGTGTGCGGGGGCGGTGGGAGACCCAGTACTTC,CASSVRGRWETQYF
TRBV27,TRBJ1-1,TRBD1,15,few,TGTGCCAGCAGTCCAGCGGACAGGGCGAACACTGAAGCTTTCTTT,CASSPADRANTEAFF
TRBV7-8,TRBJ2-7,NA,15,NA,TGTGCCAGCAGCTTATCCTGGCAGGGAGTCTACGAGCAGTACTTC,CASSLSWQGVYEQYF
TRBV7-2,TRBJ2-1,NA,15,few,TGTGCCAGCAGCTTAGTTGGGGGAGTGTCCAGTGAGCAGTTCTTC,CASSLVGGVSSEQFF
TRBV11-2,TRBJ1-2,NA,13,few,TGTGCCAGCAGCCCCCTGGCTCAGGGGGGCTACACCTTC,CASSPLAQGGYTF
TRBV5-1,TRBJ2-5,NA,14,NA,TGCGCCAGCAGCTTGGCGGAGGGTACCATCTATCGGTACTTC,CASSLAEGTIYRYF
TRBV9,TRBJ2-2,TRBD1,16,NA,TGTGCCAGCAGCGACCGGGACAGGGTTCGCACCGGGGAGCTGTTTTTT,CASSDRDRVRTGELFF
TRBV29-1,TRBJ2-5,TRBD1,15,NA,TGCAGCGTTGAATTCACAGGGGGTGTGATAGAGACCCAGTACTTC,CSVEFTGGVIETQYF
TRBV15,TRBJ1-5,NA,14,NA,TGTGCCACCAGCAGAGTAAATGGGGATCAGCCCCAGCATTTT,CATSRVNGDQPQHF
TRBV19,TRBJ2-1,NA,14,few,TGTGCCAGTAGTAAGGGGAGAGGCGACAATGAGCAGTTCTTC,CASSKGRGDNEQFF